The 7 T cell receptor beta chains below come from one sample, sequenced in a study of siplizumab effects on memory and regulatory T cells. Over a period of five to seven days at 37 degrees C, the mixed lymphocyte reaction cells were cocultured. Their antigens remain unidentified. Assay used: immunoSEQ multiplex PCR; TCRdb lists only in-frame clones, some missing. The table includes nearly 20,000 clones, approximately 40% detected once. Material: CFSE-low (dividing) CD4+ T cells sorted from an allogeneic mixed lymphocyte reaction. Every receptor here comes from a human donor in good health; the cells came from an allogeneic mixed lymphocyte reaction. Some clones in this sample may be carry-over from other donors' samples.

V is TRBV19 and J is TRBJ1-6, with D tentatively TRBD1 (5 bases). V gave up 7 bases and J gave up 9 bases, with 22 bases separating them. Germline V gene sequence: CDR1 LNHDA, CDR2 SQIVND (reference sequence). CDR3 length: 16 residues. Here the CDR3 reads CASTPGFLFPPSPLHF. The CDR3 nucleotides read TGTGCCAGTACCCCAGGGTTCCTCTTCCCCCCTTCACCCCTCCACTTT.

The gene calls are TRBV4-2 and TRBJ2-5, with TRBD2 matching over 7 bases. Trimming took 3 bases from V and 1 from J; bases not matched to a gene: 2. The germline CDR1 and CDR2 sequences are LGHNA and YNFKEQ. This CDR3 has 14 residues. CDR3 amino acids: CASSQQRGQETQYF. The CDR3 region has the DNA TGTGCCAGCAGCCAGCAGCGGGGCCAAGAGACCCAGTACTTC.

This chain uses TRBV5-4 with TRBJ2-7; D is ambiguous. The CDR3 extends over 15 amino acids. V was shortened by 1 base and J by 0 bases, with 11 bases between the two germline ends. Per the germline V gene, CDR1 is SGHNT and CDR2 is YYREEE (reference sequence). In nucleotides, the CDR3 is TGTGCCAGCAGCTTGTGGGGTCGAGGCTCCTACGAGCAGTACTTC. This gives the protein CASSLWGRGSYEQYF.

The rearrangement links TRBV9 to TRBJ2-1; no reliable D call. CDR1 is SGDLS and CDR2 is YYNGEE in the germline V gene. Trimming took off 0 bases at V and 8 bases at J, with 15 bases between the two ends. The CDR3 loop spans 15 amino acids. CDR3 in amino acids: CASSVGLAMWDEQFF. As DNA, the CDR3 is TGTGCCAGCAGCGTAGGACTGGCCATGTGGGATGAGCAGTTCTTC.

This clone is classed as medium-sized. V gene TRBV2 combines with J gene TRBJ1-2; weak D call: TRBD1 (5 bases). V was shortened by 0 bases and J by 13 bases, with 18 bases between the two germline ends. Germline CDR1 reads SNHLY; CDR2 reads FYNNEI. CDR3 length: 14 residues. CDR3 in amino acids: CASSEARGRWIVTF. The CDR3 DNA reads TGTGCCAGCAGTGAAGCGCGGGGACGTTGGATCGTCACCTTC.

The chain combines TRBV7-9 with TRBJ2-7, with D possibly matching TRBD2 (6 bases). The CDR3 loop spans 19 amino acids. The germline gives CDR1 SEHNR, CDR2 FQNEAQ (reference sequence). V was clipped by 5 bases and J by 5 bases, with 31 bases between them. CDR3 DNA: TGTGCCAGCAGCCTCCGGGGAGCGGAGGGTGGGGTCCTTCAGCACGAGCAGTACTTC. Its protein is CASSLRGAEGGVLQHEQYF.

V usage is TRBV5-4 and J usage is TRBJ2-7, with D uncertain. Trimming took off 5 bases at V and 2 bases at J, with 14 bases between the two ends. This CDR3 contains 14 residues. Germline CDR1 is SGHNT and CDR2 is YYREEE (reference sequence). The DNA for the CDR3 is TGTGCCAGCAGGGGTGAACGGAATACCTACGAGCAGTACTTC. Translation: CASRGERNTYEQYF.